The 4 T cell receptor beta chains given below trace back to one sample, sequenced in a study of spatial heterogeneity in lung cancer. Sample time point: sample taken at primary tumor resection. TCRdb reanalysed the 5' RACE reads using MiXCR and keeps one entry per CDR3 protein. The sample records 20,000 to 30,000 distinct CDR3 sequences, around 4.5% being singletons. The material was PBMCs, obtained at surgery. Receptor source: a male donor with early-stage non-small cell lung cancer.

The chain has TRBV27 and TRBJ1-2; possibly TRBD1 for D (5 bases). The V and J ends lost 10 bases and 8 bases respectively, with 17 bases between them. This CDR3 is built from 12 residues. Per germline, CDR1 MNHEY and CDR2 SMNVEV (reference sequence). CDR3 residues: CATYQLGGGYTF. For the CDR3, the DNA is TGTGCCACCTACCAATTGGGGGGAGGCTACACCTTC.

This clonotype was observed many times. The chain uses TRBV30 and TRBJ1-1, with D unresolved. Germline CDR1 is GTSNPN and CDR2 is SVGIG (reference sequence). This CDR3 comprises 14 residues. Trimming left V 0 bases short and J 0 bases short, with 8 bases between. DNA for the CDR3: TGTGCCTGGAGTGTGCAGGTGATGAACACTGAAGCTTTCTTT. It is translated as CAWSVQVMNTEAFF.

This clonotype was seen ten or more times. The chain couples TRBV3-1 to TRBJ2-3; 10 nucleotides line up with TRBD2. Germline V gives CDR1 LGHDT, CDR2 YNNKEL (reference sequence). Unmatched junction bases numbered 7, after V lost 4 bases and J lost 6 bases. The CDR3 is made up of 15 amino acids. The CDR3 DNA sequence: TGTGCCAGCAGCCGGCTAGCGGGAGCGATGGATACGCAGTATTTT. Protein product: CASSRLAGAMDTQYF.

This clonotype is categorized as medium-sized. This chain connects TRBV25-1 to TRBJ2-5; D is unclear. V was shortened by 3 bases and J by 9 bases, with 14 bases between the two germline ends. The germline V gene has CDR1 MGHDK and CDR2 SYGVNS. The CDR3 spans 13 residues. CDR3 amino acids: CASSDPLSVAQYF. The DNA of the CDR3 is TGTGCCAGCAGTGATCCCTTGTCGGTGGCCCAGTACTTC. The whole variable domain, filled in from reference TRBV25-1 and TRBJ2-5, reads EADIYQTPRYLVIGTGKKITLECSQTMGHDKMYWYQQDPGMELHLIHYSYGVNSTEKGDLSSESTVSRIRTEHFPLTLESARPSHTSQYLCASSDPLSVAQYFGPGTRLLVL.